Listed below are T cell receptor beta chains from one sample, sequenced in a study of cytomegalovirus exposure and HLA in healthy donors. Assay: immunoSEQ multiplex PCR; the TCRdb copy retains only in-frame clones and omits some. The sample has some 150,000 clones, roughly nine tenths seen once. The specimen was PBMCs. These TCRs come from a woman in her 30s in good health and CMV-seronegative. Both conserved end residues are trimmed from each CDR3. Fields, in order: V gene, J gene, CDR3 protein.

TRBV7-9	TRBJ1-1	ASSFDGDRAPEAF
TRBV30	TRBJ1-4	AWSVRRGLSEKLF
TRBV5-1	TRBJ2-7	ASSPGLAGAPSSYEQY
TRBV11-2	TRBJ2-3	ASSFGQGGGFSTDTQY
TRBV27	TRBJ2-7	ASSLLAGGYEQY
TRBV28	TRBJ1-4	ASVPRTVEKLF
TRBV7-2	TRBJ1-2	ASSLGGRDYGYT
TRBV5-8	TRBJ1-4	ASRPGQGITNEKLF
TRBV5-6	TRBJ2-5	ASSYTLAETQY
TRBV4-3	TRBJ2-2	ASSQVRQGAIGTGELF
TRBV19	TRBJ2-3	ASSTQGSASTDTQY
TRBV29-1	TRBJ1-1	SFSDPGAEAF
TRBV27	TRBJ2-2	ASSFRTSSGELF
TRBV5-1	-	ASSLWVRGQGTYEQY
TRBV2	TRBJ1-2	ASSSPGTGRYGYT
TRBV4-2	TRBJ2-7	ASSQIAARSYEQY
TRBV29-1	TRBJ2-1	SGTRDIYYNEQF
TRBV14	TRBJ1-1	ASSQWNSGTEAF
TRBV27	-	ASSSLDRGYEQY
TRBV18	TRBJ1-2	ASSLEAGRGYGYT
TRBV6-6	TRBJ2-3	ASRTAGTRLTDTQY
TRBV5-4	TRBJ2-2	ASSPLRSGIFSGELF
TRBV7-9	TRBJ1-4	ASTNREGEKLF
TRBV27	TRBJ2-7	AIGQYEQY
TRBV20-1	TRBJ2-1	SAGGPNEQF
TRBV13	TRBJ2-7	ASSSRLEYEQY
TRBV30	TRBJ2-6	AWRAGGANVLT
TRBV9	TRBJ1-1	ASSEPGHTDMNTEAF
TRBV5-1	TRBJ1-1	ASSLGGDTEAF
TRBV5-1	TRBJ1-3	ASSMDRGPGNTIY
TRBV19	TRBJ2-7	ASKPGYSSYEQY
TRBV7-9	TRBJ1-1	ASSLVWDSEMNTEAF
TRBV28	TRBJ2-7	ASSLGTSGSYEQY
TRBV6-1	TRBJ2-6	ASRRQAAGANVLT
TRBV7-9	TRBJ2-5	ASSFTGVGETQY
TRBV27	TRBJ1-1	ASSLTGFGGAGTTEAF
TRBV18	TRBJ2-7	ASSPPGRPAGEQY
TRBV18	TRBJ1-1	ASSNSVGAMNTEAF
TRBV6-5	TRBJ1-4	ASSYSTAVEKLF
TRBV27	TRBJ1-1	ASSFRTENTEAF
TRBV6-1	TRBJ2-3	ASSPTSGGADTQY
TRBV7-9	TRBJ1-2	ASSYGGEDGYT
TRBV4-1	TRBJ2-2	ASSQDFGTTNTGELF
TRBV19	-	ATLSDGGYEQY
TRBV6-5	TRBJ2-5	ASSPDSETQY
TRBV30	TRBJ1-5	AWSRQGASQPQH
TRBV27	TRBJ2-1	ASSHPGGSIYEQF
TRBV6-1	TRBJ2-5	ASSVGQGPAGRY
TRBV28	TRBJ1-4	ASSLGGGANEKLF
TRBV9	TRBJ2-2	ASSVASGSLNTGELF
TRBV19	TRBJ1-2	ASSTPPTGSYGYT
TRBV11-2	TRBJ2-1	ASSQSGRLGSYNEQF
TRBV10-3	TRBJ2-1	AISEIRPEDEQF
TRBV27	TRBJ1-5	ASSLRGQRGANKGNQPQH
TRBV7-9	TRBJ2-1	ASSSSPGLAGVENEQF
TRBV18	TRBJ1-5	ASSPPGRNQPQH
TRBV28	TRBJ1-5	ASSPVVGAFYYSNQPQH